This is a list of T cell receptor beta chains from one sample in a study of CD8+CD57+ T cells in acquired aplastic anemia. TCRdb independently ran MiXCR on the reads; one entry per CDR3 protein. The data hold some 290,000 distinct CDR3 sequences, with 45% to 65% observed a single time. Sequencing used sorted CD4+, CD8+, or CD8+CD57+ T cells (not recorded which) from PBMCs. The source of these receptors is a human donor with severe aplastic anemia or a healthy control (not recorded which). The CDR3 runs from the conserved cysteine through the conserved F or W. The order of the fields is CDR3 protein, CDR3 DNA, CDR3 length, clone size, V gene, D gene, J gene. D genes are given only for firm matches. A clone size is listed for some rows: how often the clone was seen (once, few, many), or a class if it is expanded.

CDR3: CASSQGQGWEKLFF
DNA: TGTGCCAGCAGCCAAGGACAGGGTTGGGAAAAACTGTTTTTT
length: 14
size: .
V: TRBV3-2
D: .
J: TRBJ1-4

CDR3: CASRASNYGYTF
DNA: TGTGCCAGCAGGGCTTCTAACTATGGCTACACCTTC
length: 12
size: .
V: TRBV7-3
D: .
J: TRBJ1-2

CDR3: CASSEGPTNTEAFF
DNA: TGTGCCAGCAGTGAAGGACCGACGAACACTGAAGCTTTCTTT
length: 14
size: .
V: TRBV2
D: .
J: TRBJ1-1

CDR3: CATSGSAGTGAYNEQFF
DNA: TGTGCCACCAGTGGCTCCGCCGGGACAGGGGCGTACAATGAGCAGTTCTTC
length: 17
size: once
V: TRBV24-1
D: TRBD1
J: TRBJ2-1

CDR3: CASRRGDRAYGYTF
DNA: TGTGCCAGCAGAAGGGGGGACAGAGCTTATGGCTACACCTTC
length: 14
size: few
V: TRBV7-9
D: TRBD1
J: TRBJ1-2

CDR3: CASSPLGAGEQYF
DNA: TGTGCCAGCAGCCCACTTGGGGCAGGGGAGCAGTACTTC
length: 13
size: many
V: TRBV3-1
D: .
J: TRBJ2-7

CDR3: CASSGGAGEFF
DNA: TGTGCCAGCAGCGGGGGTGCCGGGGAGTTCTTC
length: 11
size: .
V: TRBV5-5
D: .
J: TRBJ2-1

CDR3: CASSSWASGQTQYF
DNA: TGTGCCAGCAGTTCCTGGGCTAGCGGGCAGACCCAGTACTTC
length: 14
size: many
V: TRBV27
D: TRBD2
J: TRBJ2-5

CDR3: CASSRGASGANVLTF
DNA: TGTGCCAGCAGCCGAGGCGCCTCTGGGGCCAACGTCCTGACTTTC
length: 15
size: many
V: TRBV11-1
D: .
J: TRBJ2-6

CDR3: CASSVTGVNPYEQFF
DNA: TGCGCCAGCAGCGTTACAGGGGTAAATCCCTACGAGCAGTTCTTC
length: 15
size: .
V: TRBV5-1
D: TRBD1
J: TRBJ2-1

CDR3: CASSGRTGIHYGYTF
DNA: TGTGCCAGTAGTGGGAGGACAGGCATTCACTATGGCTACACCTTC
length: 15
size: few
V: TRBV19
D: TRBD1
J: TRBJ1-2

CDR3: CASNLSPLAGGEQYF
DNA: TGTGCCAGCAACCTTTCCCCCCTAGCGGGAGGGGAGCAGTACTTC
length: 15
size: .
V: TRBV7-3
D: TRBD2
J: TRBJ2-7

CDR3: CVTRTSDVDIQYF
DNA: TGCGTCACCCGGACTAGCGATGTAGACATTCAGTACTTC
length: 13
size: .
V: TRBV5-1
D: TRBD2
J: TRBJ2-4

CDR3: CSARAGGQGYTF
DNA: TGCAGTGCTAGAGCCGGGGGGCAAGGCTACACCTTC
length: 12
size: many
V: TRBV20-1
D: .
J: TRBJ1-2

CDR3: CASSYAGIGTYEQYF
DNA: TGTGCCAGCAGTTACGCGGGAATCGGGACCTACGAGCAGTACTTC
length: 15
size: many
V: TRBV6-2/TRBV6-3
D: .
J: TRBJ2-7

CDR3: CSARDFRSYTF
DNA: TGCAGTGCCAGGGACTTCAGGTCCTACACCTTC
length: 11
size: .
V: TRBV20-1
D: .
J: TRBJ1-2

CDR3: CASSAGYEGNYGYTF
DNA: TGTGCCAGCAGCGCCGGCTACGAGGGTAACTATGGCTACACCTTC
length: 15
size: many
V: TRBV9
D: .
J: TRBJ1-2

CDR3: CASSMSPWDEQYF
DNA: TGTGCCAGTAGTATGTCCCCGTGGGACGAGCAGTACTTC
length: 13
size: .
V: TRBV19
D: .
J: TRBJ2-7

CDR3: CASSYLLAGSSDEQFF
DNA: TGTGCCAGCAGTTACCTCCTAGCGGGGTCCTCGGATGAGCAGTTCTTC
length: 16
size: .
V: TRBV6-2/TRBV6-3
D: TRBD2
J: TRBJ2-1

CDR3: CATSGQDTGELFF
DNA: TGTGCCACCAGCGGACAGGACACCGGGGAGCTGTTTTTT
length: 13
size: .
V: TRBV24-1
D: TRBD1
J: TRBJ2-2

CDR3: CASKEGAQNEQYF
DNA: TGCGCCAGCAAGGAGGGGGCCCAGAACGAGCAGTACTTC
length: 13
size: .
V: TRBV5-1
D: .
J: TRBJ2-7

CDR3: CASRKGKLDGAQETQYF
DNA: TGTGCCAGCAGAAAAGGGAAATTAGACGGGGCCCAAGAGACCCAGTACTTC
length: 17
size: large
V: TRBV7-8
D: .
J: TRBJ2-5

CDR3: CSARDHADGYTF
DNA: TGCAGTGCTAGAGACCACGCGGATGGCTACACCTTC
length: 12
size: .
V: TRBV20-1
D: .
J: TRBJ1-2

CDR3: CASSLGQKHSYGYTF
DNA: TGTGCCAGCAGTTTAGGACAGAAACATTCCTATGGCTACACCTTC
length: 15
size: many
V: TRBV12-3/TRBV12-4
D: .
J: TRBJ1-2

CDR3: CASSPSGGNTEAFF
DNA: TGTGCCAGCAGCCCTAGTGGGGGGAACACTGAAGCTTTCTTT
length: 14
size: .
V: TRBV7-6
D: .
J: TRBJ1-1

CDR3: CASIDRGALTTEAFF
DNA: TGTGCCAGTATTGACAGGGGCGCCCTAACCACTGAAGCTTTCTTT
length: 15
size: few
V: TRBV19
D: TRBD1
J: TRBJ1-1

CDR3: CSARGRGQETQYF
DNA: TGCAGTGCTCGGGGCAGGGGGCAAGAGACCCAGTACTTC
length: 13
size: few
V: TRBV20-1
D: TRBD1
J: TRBJ2-5

CDR3: CSARSSGGPDTQYF
DNA: TGCAGTGCTAGGAGCAGCGGGGGCCCAGATACGCAGTACTTT
length: 14
size: .
V: TRBV20-1
D: TRBD2
J: TRBJ2-3

CDR3: CASSLDRGRTETQYF
DNA: TGTGCCAGCAGCCTCGACAGGGGGCGCACAGAGACCCAGTACTTC
length: 15
size: .
V: TRBV7-9
D: TRBD1
J: TRBJ2-5

CDR3: CATRDVLGFEQYF
DNA: TGTGCCACCAGGGACGTTCTGGGTTTCGAGCAGTACTTC
length: 13
size: .
V: TRBV15
D: .
J: TRBJ2-7

CDR3: CASSLGASGGIDTQYF
DNA: TGTGCCAGCAGCCTAGGGGCTAGCGGGGGTATAGATACGCAGTATTTT
length: 16
size: .
V: TRBV7-2
D: TRBD2
J: TRBJ2-3

CDR3: CSVEGGTLNYGYTF
DNA: TGCAGCGTTGAAGGGGGGACACTTAACTATGGCTACACCTTC
length: 14
size: .
V: TRBV29-1
D: .
J: TRBJ1-2

CDR3: CASSVLAGGPDGTGELFF
DNA: TGTGCCAGCAGCGTACTAGCGGGGGGGCCTGATGGCACCGGGGAGCTGTTTTTT
length: 18
size: many
V: TRBV9
D: TRBD2
J: TRBJ2-2